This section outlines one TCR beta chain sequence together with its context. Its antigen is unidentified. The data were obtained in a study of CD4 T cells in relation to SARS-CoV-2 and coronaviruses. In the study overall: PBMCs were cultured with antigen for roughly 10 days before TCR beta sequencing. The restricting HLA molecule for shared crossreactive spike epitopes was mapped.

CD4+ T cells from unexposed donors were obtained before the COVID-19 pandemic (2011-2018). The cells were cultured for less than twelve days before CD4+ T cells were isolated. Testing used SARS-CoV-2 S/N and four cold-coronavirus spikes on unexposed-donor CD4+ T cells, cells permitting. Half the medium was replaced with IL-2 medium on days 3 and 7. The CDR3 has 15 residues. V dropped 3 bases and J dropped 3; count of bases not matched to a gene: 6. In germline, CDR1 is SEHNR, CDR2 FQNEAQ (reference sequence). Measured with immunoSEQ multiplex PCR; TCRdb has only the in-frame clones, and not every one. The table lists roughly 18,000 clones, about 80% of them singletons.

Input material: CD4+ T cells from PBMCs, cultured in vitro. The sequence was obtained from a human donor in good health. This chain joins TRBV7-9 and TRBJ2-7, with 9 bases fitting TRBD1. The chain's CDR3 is CASSFLTGGRYEQYF. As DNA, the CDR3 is TGTGCCAGCAGCTTCCTGACAGGGGGTCGCTACGAGCAGTACTTC.